This is a list of T cell receptor beta chains from one sample in a study of shared clonotypes between healthy human individuals. Clones were read by immunoSEQ multiplex PCR, and TCRdb kept only the in-frame ones, dropping some. Found here are roughly 1 million clones, about 75% of them singletons; the top ten hold 1.4% to 1.5%. The sample consisted of memory CD4+ T cells sorted from blood. All receptors come from a man younger than 35 in good health. The CDR3 runs from the conserved cysteine through the conserved F or W. D genes are given only for firm matches. Expanded clones are given a class, and other clones once, few, many or no size at all.

clone size	J gene	V gene	D gene	CDR3 length	CDR3 protein	CDR3 DNA
once	TRBJ1-6	TRBV19	TRBD1	16	CASSIGQGKRNSPLHF	TGTGCCAGTAGTATTGGACAGGGTAAGAGAAATTCACCCCTCCACTTT
-	TRBJ2-2	TRBV2	TRBD1	15	CASVLQGSDTGELFF	TGTGCCAGCGTTCTACAGGGGTCGGACACCGGGGAGCTGTTTTTT
-	TRBJ1-1	TRBV19	-	14	CASSIDRMNTEAFF	TGTGCCAGTAGTATAGACAGGATGAACACTGAAGCTTTCTTT
-	TRBJ1-2	TRBV12-5	TRBD1	15	CASVLSQGQARGYTF	TGTGCTAGTGTCCTCTCCCAGGGACAGGCTCGTGGCTACACCTTC
-	TRBJ2-5	TRBV11-3	-	12	CASSLSPETQYF	TGTGCCAGCAGCTTAAGCCCGGAGACCCAGTACTTC
-	TRBJ1-3	TRBV6-6	-	15	CASSYDTVSGNTIYF	TGTGCCAGCAGCTACGACACCGTCTCTGGAAACACCATATATTTT
-	TRBJ2-5	TRBV19	TRBD2	14	CASKQTSGQGAQYF	TGTGCCAGTAAACAAACTAGCGGGCAAGGGGCCCAGTACTTC
-	TRBJ2-5	TRBV7-2	TRBD2	17	CASSFSRGRGYQETQYF	TGTGCCAGCAGCTTTTCACGAGGGCGGGGGTACCAAGAGACCCAGTACTTC
-	TRBJ2-7	TRBV4-2	TRBD2	17	CASSQDQASGFSYEQYF	TGTGCCAGCAGCCAAGATCAAGCTAGCGGCTTCTCCTACGAGCAGTACTTC
-	TRBJ2-1	TRBV25-1	-	13	CASSEHGFNEQFF	TGTGCCAGCAGTGAACACGGATTCAATGAGCAGTTCTTC
-	TRBJ2-7	TRBV11-1	TRBD1	14	CASSLGTGGYEQYF	TGTGCCAGCAGCTTAGGGACAGGGGGCTACGAGCAGTACTTC
-	TRBJ1-1	TRBV6-1	-	14	CASSEGHGNTEAFF	TGTGCCAGCAGTGAGGGCCACGGGAACACTGAAGCTTTCTTT
-	TRBJ2-7	TRBV18	-	14	CASSPPGISYEQYF	TGTGCCAGCTCACCACCGGGGATCTCCTACGAGCAGTACTTC
few	TRBJ2-1	TRBV5-1	-	17	CASSLEGSWTTYNEQFF	TGCGCCAGCAGCTTGGAAGGGAGCTGGACGACCTACAATGAGCAGTTCTTC
-	TRBJ2-3	TRBV6-5	-	14	CASSSTSSTDTQYF	TGTGCCAGCAGTTCGACATCGTCCACAGATACGCAGTATTTT
-	TRBJ2-7	TRBV6-1	TRBD1	14	CASRRTGATYEQYF	TGTGCCAGCAGGAGGACAGGGGCAACTTACGAGCAGTACTTC
-	TRBJ2-7	TRBV5-5	TRBD2	14	CASSWAGTSHEQYF	TGTGCCAGCAGCTGGGCCGGGACTAGCCACGAGCAGTACTTC
-	TRBJ1-2	TRBV6-5	-	16	CASSYIMRRANYGYTF	TGTGCCAGCAGTTACATCATGAGGCGCGCTAACTATGGCTACACCTTC
-	TRBJ1-6	TRBV19	TRBD1	18	CASRQRQGMSSYNSPLHF	TGTGCCAGTAGACAAAGACAGGGAATGAGCTCCTATAATTCACCCCTCCACTTT
-	TRBJ2-3	TRBV5-1	TRBD2	16	CASSQEASGATDTQYF	TGCGCCAGCAGTCAGGAGGCTAGCGGGGCCACAGATACGCAGTATTTT
-	TRBJ1-1	TRBV19	-	12	CASSIEGTEAFF	TGTGCCAGTAGTATAGAGGGCACTGAAGCTTTCTTT
-	TRBJ1-2	TRBV19	-	15	CASSWPSADNYGYTF	TGTGCCAGTAGTTGGCCATCAGCCGATAACTATGGCTACACCTTC
-	TRBJ2-7	TRBV2	-	17	CASSAKLTVRRSYEQYF	TGTGCCAGCAGTGCCAAATTAACGGTCAGGCGTTCCTACGAGCAGTACTTC
-	TRBJ2-2	TRBV10-3	TRBD2	16	CAISEGTSGNPRELFF	TGTGCCATCAGTGAAGGGACTAGCGGGAACCCCCGGGAGCTGTTTTTT
-	TRBJ2-7	TRBV5-1	-	14	CASSLRVPSYEQYF	TGCGCCAGCAGTTTGAGAGTCCCCTCCTACGAGCAGTACTTC
-	TRBJ2-1	TRBV9	-	15	CASSAGGNQYNEQFF	TGTGCCAGCAGCGCCGGAGGAAACCAGTACAATGAGCAGTTCTTC
-	TRBJ2-1	TRBV11-2	TRBD2	12	CASSPGTSGKLF	TGTGCCAGCAGCCCCGGGACTAGCGGGAAACTCTTC
-	TRBJ1-5	TRBV6-6	TRBD1	14	CASREGQGGQPQHF	TGTGCCAGCAGGGAAGGACAGGGGGGTCAGCCCCAGCATTTT
-	TRBJ1-1	TRBV30	-	13	CAWSSGRNTEAFF	TGTGCCTGGAGCTCCGGACGGAACACTGAAGCTTTCTTT
-	TRBJ1-2	TRBV6-1	-	14	CASSEGQQFYGYTF	TGTGCCAGCAGTGAAGGTCAGCAATTCTATGGCTACACCTTC
-	TRBJ1-1	TRBV7-2	-	14	CASSHGPGRTEAFF	TGTGCCAGCAGCCATGGACCTGGGAGGACTGAAGCTTTCTTT
-	TRBJ1-6	TRBV5-1	-	14	CASSLDAGRTPLHF	TGCGCCAGCAGCTTGGATGCGGGGAGGACACCCCTCCACTTT
-	TRBJ2-5	TRBV6-5	-	11	CASSSGGTQYF	TGTGCCAGCAGTTCTGGGGGGACCCAGTACTTC
-	TRBJ2-2	TRBV7-6	TRBD1	19	CASSPIILDRGPNTGELFF	TGTGCCAGCAGCCCGATTATACTAGACAGGGGACCGAACACCGGGGAGCTGTTTTTT
-	TRBJ1-6	TRBV11-2	-	14	CASSAGTYNSPLHF	TGTGCCAGCAGCGCCGGGACTTATAATTCACCCCTCCACTTT
-	TRBJ1-2	TRBV2	-	12	CASSEEGRGYTF	TGTGCCAGCAGCGAAGAAGGTAGGGGCTACACCTTC
-	TRBJ2-2	TRBV18	TRBD2	17	CASSPIRTSRHTGELFF	TGTGCCAGCTCACCAATTCGGACTAGCAGACACACCGGGGAGCTGTTTTTT
-	TRBJ2-3	TRBV6-6	TRBD2	15	CASIKGTSGADTQYF	TGTGCCAGCATTAAAGGAACTAGCGGAGCAGATACGCAGTATTTT
-	TRBJ2-2	TRBV2	-	15	CASSPQGMNTGELFF	TGTGCCAGCAGTCCCCAGGGGATGAACACCGGGGAGCTGTTTTTT
-	TRBJ1-5	TRBV6-6	-	14	CASTDRDSNQPQHF	TGTGCCAGCACCGACCGAGATAGCAATCAGCCCCAGCATTTT
-	TRBJ2-3	TRBV9	-	15	CASSFRGVGTDTQYF	TGTGCCAGCAGCTTTAGAGGTGTGGGCACAGATACGCAGTATTTT
-	TRBJ2-1	TRBV7-9	-	15	CASSPTRSSYNEQFF	TGTGCCAGCAGCCCCACCCGAAGCTCCTACAATGAGCAGTTCTTC
-	TRBJ1-5	TRBV19	TRBD1	15	CASLQTGRASQPQHF	TGTGCCAGTTTACAGACAGGGAGGGCTAGTCAGCCCCAGCATTTT
-	TRBJ2-2	TRBV18	TRBD1	16	CASSQVSGTGTGELFF	TGTGCCAGCTCTCAAGTTTCCGGGACAGGGACCGGGGAGCTGTTTTTT
-	TRBJ2-7	TRBV30	TRBD1	18	CAWSVFPSGDRNSYEQYF	TGTGCCTGGAGTGTATTCCCCTCGGGGGACAGGAACTCCTACGAGCAGTACTTC
-	TRBJ2-2	TRBV5-4	-	15	CASSLGLSNTGELFF	TGTGCCAGCAGCTTAGGTTTGAGCAACACCGGGGAGCTGTTTTTT